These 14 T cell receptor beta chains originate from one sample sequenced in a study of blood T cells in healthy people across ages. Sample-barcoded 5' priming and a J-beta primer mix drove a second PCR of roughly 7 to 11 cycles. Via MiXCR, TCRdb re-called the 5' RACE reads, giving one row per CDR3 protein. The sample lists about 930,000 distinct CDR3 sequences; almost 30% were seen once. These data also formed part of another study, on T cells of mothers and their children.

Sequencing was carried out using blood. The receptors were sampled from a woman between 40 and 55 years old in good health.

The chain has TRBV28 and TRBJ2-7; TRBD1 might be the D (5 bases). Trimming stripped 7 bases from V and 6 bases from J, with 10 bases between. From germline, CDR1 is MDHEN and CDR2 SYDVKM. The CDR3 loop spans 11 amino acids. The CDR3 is CASKTRAEQYF. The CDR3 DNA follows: TGTGCCAGCAAAACCAGGGCCGAGCAGTACTTC.

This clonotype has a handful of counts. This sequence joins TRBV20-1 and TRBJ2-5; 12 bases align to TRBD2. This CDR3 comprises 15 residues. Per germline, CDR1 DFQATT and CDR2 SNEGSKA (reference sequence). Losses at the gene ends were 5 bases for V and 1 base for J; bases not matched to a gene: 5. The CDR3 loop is CSARSTSGSQETQYF. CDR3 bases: TGCAGTGCTCGATCGACTAGCGGGAGCCAAGAGACCCAGTACTTC.

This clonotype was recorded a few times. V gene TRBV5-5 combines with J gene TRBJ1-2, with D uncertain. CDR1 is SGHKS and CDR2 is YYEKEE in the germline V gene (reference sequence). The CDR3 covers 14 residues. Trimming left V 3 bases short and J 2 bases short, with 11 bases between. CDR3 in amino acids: CASSWVDANYGYTF. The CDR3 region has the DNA TGTGCCAGCAGCTGGGTGGACGCAAACTATGGCTACACCTTC.

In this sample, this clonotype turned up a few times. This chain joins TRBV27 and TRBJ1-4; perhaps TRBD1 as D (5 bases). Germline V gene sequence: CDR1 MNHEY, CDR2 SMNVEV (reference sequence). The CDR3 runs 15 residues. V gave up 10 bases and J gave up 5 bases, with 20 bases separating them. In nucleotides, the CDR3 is TGTGCCACCTCAAAGGGAGGGGAGGTGAATGAAAAACTGTTTTTT. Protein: CATSKGGEVNEKLFF.

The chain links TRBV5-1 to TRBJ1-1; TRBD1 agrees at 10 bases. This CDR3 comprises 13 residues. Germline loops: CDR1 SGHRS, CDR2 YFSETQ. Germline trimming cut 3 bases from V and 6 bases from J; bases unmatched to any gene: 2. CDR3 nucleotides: TGCGCCAGCAGCTGGGGACAGGGGTCTGAAGCTTTCTTT. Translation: CASSWGQGSEAFF.

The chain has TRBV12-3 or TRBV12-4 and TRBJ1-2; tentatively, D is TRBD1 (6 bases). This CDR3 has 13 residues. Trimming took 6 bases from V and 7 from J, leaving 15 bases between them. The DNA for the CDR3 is TGTGCCAGCAGCCCTGGACAGTATTCTGGCTACACCTTC. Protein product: CASSPGQYSGYTF.

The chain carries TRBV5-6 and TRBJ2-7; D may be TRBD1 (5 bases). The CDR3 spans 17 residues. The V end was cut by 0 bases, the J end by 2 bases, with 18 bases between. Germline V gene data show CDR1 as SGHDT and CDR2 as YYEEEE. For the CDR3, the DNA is TGTGCCAGCAGCTTGGTCAGGGCGGCGACTTCAACCTACGAGCAGTACTTC. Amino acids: CASSLVRAATSTYEQYF.

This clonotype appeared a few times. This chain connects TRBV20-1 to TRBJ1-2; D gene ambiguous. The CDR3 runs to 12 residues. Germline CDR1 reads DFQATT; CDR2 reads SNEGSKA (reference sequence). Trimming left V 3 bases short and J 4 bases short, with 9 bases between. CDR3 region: CSASRQSYGYTF. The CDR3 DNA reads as TGCAGTGCTAGCCGGCAGTCCTATGGCTACACCTTC.

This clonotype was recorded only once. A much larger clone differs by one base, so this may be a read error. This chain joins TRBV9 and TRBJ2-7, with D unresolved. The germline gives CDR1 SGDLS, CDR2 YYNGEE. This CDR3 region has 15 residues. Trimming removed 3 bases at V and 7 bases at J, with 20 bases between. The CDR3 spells CASSATVGAYNEQYF. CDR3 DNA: TGTGCCAGCAGCGCCACAGTCGGCGCCTACAATGAGCAGTACTTC.

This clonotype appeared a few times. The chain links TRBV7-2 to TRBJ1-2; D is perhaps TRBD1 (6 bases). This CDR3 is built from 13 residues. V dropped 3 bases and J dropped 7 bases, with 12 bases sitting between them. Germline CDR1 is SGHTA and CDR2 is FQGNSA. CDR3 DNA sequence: TGTGCCAGCAGCTTGGGCAGGGGCGGTGGCTACACCTTC. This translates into CASSLGRGGGYTF.

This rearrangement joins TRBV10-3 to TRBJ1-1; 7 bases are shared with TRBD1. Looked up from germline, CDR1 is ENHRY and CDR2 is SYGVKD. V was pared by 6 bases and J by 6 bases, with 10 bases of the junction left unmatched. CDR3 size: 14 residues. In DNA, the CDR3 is TGTGCCATCAGGAGACAGGGACAAGGGTCTGAAGCTTTCTTT. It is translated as CAIRRQGQGSEAFF.

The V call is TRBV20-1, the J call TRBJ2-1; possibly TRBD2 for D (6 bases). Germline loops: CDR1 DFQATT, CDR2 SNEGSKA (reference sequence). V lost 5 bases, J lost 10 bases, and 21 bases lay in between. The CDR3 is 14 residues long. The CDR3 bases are TGCAGTGCTCCAACATCGGGGGTTTCCTACGAGCAGTTCTTC. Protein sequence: CSAPTSGVSYEQFF.

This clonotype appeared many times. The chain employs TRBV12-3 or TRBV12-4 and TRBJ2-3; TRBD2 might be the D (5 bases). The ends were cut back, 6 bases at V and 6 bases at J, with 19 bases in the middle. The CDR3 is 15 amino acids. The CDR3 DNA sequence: TGTGCCAGCAGCCCCACGCGAGGGTTCGGCGATACGCAGTATTTT. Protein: CASSPTRGFGDTQYF.

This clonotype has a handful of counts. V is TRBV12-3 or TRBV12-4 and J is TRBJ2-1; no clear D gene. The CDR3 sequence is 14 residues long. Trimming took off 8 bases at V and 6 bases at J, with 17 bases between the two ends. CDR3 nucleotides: TGTGCCAGCTCCCCTCGGGCCGCTGTCAATGAGCAGTTCTTC. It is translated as CASSPRAAVNEQFF.